Listed below are T cell receptor beta chains from one sample, sequenced in a study of shared clonotypes between healthy human individuals. Produced via immunoSEQ multiplex PCR; TCRdb's table is partial and in-frame only. The table has some 2.1 million clones, approximately 95% seen once. The source material was naive CD8+ T cells sorted from blood. The receptors were gathered from a man younger than 35 in good health. CDR3s include the opening cysteine and the closing phenylalanine or tryptophan. A D gene is named only where the DNA matches it firmly. Expanded clones get a size class; other rows say once, few or many, or leave the size out.

>TRBJ1-2|.|11|TRBV7-9|.
CASSLGGGYTF
TGTGCCAGCAGCTTAGGGGGAGGCTACACCTTC
>TRBJ2-3|.|12|TRBV10-2|.
CASSGATDTQYF
TGCGCCAGCAGTGGAGCAACAGATACGCAGTATTTT
>TRBJ2-7|.|17|TRBV5-6|TRBD2
CASSFAPSSGRAYEQYF
TGTGCCAGCAGCTTTGCTCCCTCTAGCGGGAGGGCCTACGAGCAGTACTTC
>TRBJ2-7|.|12|TRBV30|.
CAWRGDAYEQYF
TGTGCCTGGAGGGGGGATGCCTACGAGCAGTACTTC
>TRBJ1-4|.|14|TRBV7-6|.
CASSLEPTNEKLFF
TGTGCCAGCAGCTTAGAACCAACTAATGAAAAACTGTTTTTT
>TRBJ2-7|.|11|TRBV25-1|.
CASSDSYEQYF
TGTGCCAGCAGCGATTCCTACGAGCAGTACTTC
>TRBJ1-2|.|13|TRBV5-4|.
CASTRGGNYGYTF
TGTGCCAGCACCCGAGGGGGTAACTATGGCTACACCTTC
>TRBJ2-1|.|15|TRBV7-9|TRBD2
CASGRWTSGYNEQFF
TGTGCCAGCGGACGTTGGACTAGCGGGTACAATGAGCAGTTCTTC
>TRBJ2-3|.|12|TRBV28|.
CASSPSTDTQYF
TGTGCCAGCAGCCCGAGCACAGATACGCAGTATTTT
>TRBJ2-5|once|15|TRBV4-2|.
CASSQEWGVEETQYF
TGTGCCAGCAGCCAAGAGTGGGGGGTTGAAGAGACCCAGTACTTC
>TRBJ2-2|.|13|TRBV5-4|.
CASSLGLTGELFF
TGTGCCAGCAGCTTGGGACTAACCGGGGAGCTGTTTTTT
>TRBJ2-2|.|13|TRBV28|.
CASSFRPTGELFF
TGTGCCAGCAGTTTCCGCCCGACCGGGGAGCTGTTTTTT
>TRBJ2-7|.|15|TRBV6-6|TRBD2
CASTVAGETSYEQYF
TGTGCCAGCACCGTAGCGGGAGAAACTTCCTACGAGCAGTACTTC
>TRBJ2-5|.|12|TRBV6-1|.
CASHPGQETQYF
TGTGCCAGCCACCCGGGGCAAGAGACCCAGTACTTC
>TRBJ2-3|.|15|TRBV7-2|.
CASSFGGMSPDTQYF
TGTGCCAGCAGCTTCGGGGGAATGAGCCCAGATACGCAGTATTTT
>TRBJ2-7|.|15|TRBV4-1|.
CASSQVARVPYEQYF
TGCGCCAGCAGCCAAGTCGCCAGGGTCCCCTACGAGCAGTACTTC
>TRBJ2-7|once|14|TRBV7-9|TRBD1
CASSLETGVYEQYF
TGTGCCAGCAGCCTCGAGACAGGGGTATACGAGCAGTACTTC
>TRBJ2-7|.|15|TRBV27|.
CASSLFLGSPYEQYF
TGTGCCAGCAGTTTATTTCTGGGCAGCCCCTACGAGCAGTACTTC
>TRBJ1-2|.|15|TRBV4-1|.
CASSQIDTGNYGYTF
TGCGCCAGCAGCCAGATCGACACCGGTAACTATGGCTACACCTTC
>TRBJ2-1|.|16|TRBV28|.
CASSLSGRASYNEQFF
TGTGCCAGCAGTTTATCCGGCAGGGCGTCCTACAATGAGCAGTTCTTC
>TRBJ2-2|.|15|TRBV28|TRBD1
CASSLTGASAGELFF
TGTGCCAGCAGTCTTACAGGGGCGAGCGCCGGGGAGCTGTTTTTT
>TRBJ2-7|.|13|TRBV5-4|.
CASSFMSSHEQYF
TGTGCCAGCAGCTTTATGTCCTCACACGAGCAGTACTTC
>TRBJ2-7|.|16|TRBV11-2|TRBD2
CASSLNYGLAGEEQYF
TGTGCCAGCAGCTTAAACTACGGACTAGCGGGAGAGGAGCAGTACTTC
>TRBJ2-5|.|14|TRBV27|.
CASSFLRQSETQYF
TGTGCCAGCAGTTTTCTACGACAGTCAGAGACCCAGTACTTC
>TRBJ2-1|.|12|TRBV7-6|.
CASSGGANEQFF
TGTGCCAGCAGCGGAGGGGCTAATGAGCAGTTCTTC
>TRBJ2-3|.|16|TRBV4-1|.
CASSHQSGSPEDTQYF
TGCGCCAGCAGCCACCAAAGCGGCAGCCCGGAAGATACGCAGTATTTT
>TRBJ1-5|.|17|TRBV4-1|.
CASSQDPYMGRDQPQHF
TGCGCCAGCAGCCAAGACCCGTATATGGGAAGGGATCAGCCCCAGCATTTT
>TRBJ1-1|.|13|TRBV9|TRBD1
CASSERTGAEAFF
TGTGCCAGCAGCGAACGGACAGGGGCTGAAGCTTTCTTT
>TRBJ2-7|.|16|TRBV27|TRBD1
CASSFSFGTGTNEQYF
TGTGCCAGCAGTTTCTCCTTCGGGACAGGTACTAATGAGCAGTACTTC
>TRBJ2-3|.|14|TRBV13|.
CASSTQDPQVTQYF
TGTGCCAGCAGCACTCAGGACCCCCAGGTTACGCAGTATTTT
>TRBJ1-1|.|16|TRBV6-5|.
CASSYLSEGLNTEAFF
TGTGCCAGCAGTTACCTTTCTGAAGGGTTGAACACTGAAGCTTTCTTT
>TRBJ2-7|.|13|TRBV4-1|.
CASSQGLNYEQYF
TGCGCCAGCAGCCAGGGGCTAAACTACGAGCAGTACTTC
>TRBJ2-1|.|13|TRBV27|.
CASSLGSYNEQFF
TGTGCCAGCAGTTTAGGAAGTTACAATGAGCAGTTCTTC
>TRBJ1-5|.|14|TRBV19|TRBD1
CASNRGRDNQPQHF
TGTGCCAGCAACAGGGGGCGAGACAATCAGCCCCAGCATTTT
>TRBJ2-1|.|12|TRBV5-1|.
CASSSDKNEQFF
TGCGCCAGCAGCTCCGACAAGAATGAGCAGTTCTTC
>TRBJ2-7|.|13|TRBV4-1|.
CASSRATRNEQYF
TGCGCCAGCAGCCGCGCGACTAGGAACGAGCAGTACTTC
>TRBJ2-7|.|13|TRBV7-6|TRBD2
CASSPGGWYEQYF
TGTGCCAGCAGCCCCGGGGGGTGGTACGAGCAGTACTTC
>TRBJ2-7|.|10|TRBV28|.
CASSSNEQYF
TGTGCCAGCAGTTCAAACGAGCAGTACTTC
>TRBJ2-1|.|16|TRBV27|.
CASTLGAGPHYNEQFF
TGTGCCAGCACCCTTGGGGCGGGACCCCACTACAATGAGCAGTTCTTC
>TRBJ1-2|.|15|TRBV7-9|.
CASSSSDSEMRGYTF
TGTGCCAGCAGCTCGAGCGATTCGGAAATGCGTGGCTACACCTTC
>TRBJ1-2|once|14|TRBV29-1|.
CSVEGSDRSYGYTF
TGCAGCGTTGAAGGCAGCGACCGGAGCTATGGCTACACCTTC
>TRBJ1-1|.|14|TRBV6-5|.
CASKIQGLNTEAFF
TGTGCCAGTAAGATACAGGGCTTGAACACTGAAGCTTTCTTT
>TRBJ2-5|.|14|TRBV27|.
CAGRGGGDQETQYF
TGTGCCGGAAGGGGAGGTGGGGACCAAGAGACCCAGTACTTC
>TRBJ1-5|.|14|TRBV7-6|.
CASSLAGSNQPQHF
TGTGCCAGCAGCTTAGCGGGTTCTAATCAGCCCCAGCATTTT
>TRBJ1-4|.|14|TRBV9|.
CASSAYHVPEKLFF
TGTGCCAGCAGCGCCTATCACGTCCCTGAAAAACTGTTTTTT
>TRBJ1-1|.|13|TRBV6-5|.
CASRPGVGTEAFF
TGTGCCAGCAGGCCAGGGGTTGGGACTGAAGCTTTCTTT
>TRBJ1-4|.|13|TRBV4-1|.
CASSQRVREKLFF
TGCGCCAGCAGCCAAAGGGTCCGAGAAAAACTGTTTTTT
>TRBJ2-5|.|14|TRBV5-6|.
CASSLSGLQETQYF
TGTGCCAGCAGCTTGTCAGGGCTCCAAGAGACCCAGTACTTC
>TRBJ1-5|.|15|TRBV19|TRBD1
CASSAGTGGNQPQHF
TGTGCCAGTAGCGCCGGGACAGGGGGAAATCAGCCCCAGCATTTT
>TRBJ2-1|.|15|TRBV7-7|.
CASSLGEGANNEQFF
TGTGCTAGCAGCTTGGGGGAGGGGGCCAACAATGAGCAGTTCTTC